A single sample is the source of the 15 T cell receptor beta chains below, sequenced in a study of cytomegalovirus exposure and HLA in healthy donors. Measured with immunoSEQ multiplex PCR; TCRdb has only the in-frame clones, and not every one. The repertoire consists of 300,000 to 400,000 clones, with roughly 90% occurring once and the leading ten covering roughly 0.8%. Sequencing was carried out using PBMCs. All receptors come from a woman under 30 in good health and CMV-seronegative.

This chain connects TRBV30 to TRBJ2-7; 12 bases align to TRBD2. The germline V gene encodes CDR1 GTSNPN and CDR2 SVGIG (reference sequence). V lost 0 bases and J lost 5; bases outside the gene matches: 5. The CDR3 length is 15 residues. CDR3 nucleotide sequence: TGTGCCTGGAGTGTGATGACTAGCGGGAGCAACGAGCAGTACTTC. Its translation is CAWSVMTSGSNEQYF. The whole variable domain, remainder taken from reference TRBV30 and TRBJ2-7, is SQTIHQWPATLVQPVGSPLSLECTVEGTSNPNLYWYRQAAGRGLQLLFYSVGIGQISSEVPQNLSASRPQDRQFILSSKKLLLSDSGFYLCAWSVMTSGSNEQYFGPGTRLTVT.

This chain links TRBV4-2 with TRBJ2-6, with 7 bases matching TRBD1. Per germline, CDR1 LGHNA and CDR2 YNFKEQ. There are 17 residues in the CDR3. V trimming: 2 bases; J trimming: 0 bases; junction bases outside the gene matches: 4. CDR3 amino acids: CASSQSQGVSGANVLTF. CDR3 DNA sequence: TGTGCCAGCAGCCAAAGTCAGGGGGTCTCTGGGGCCAACGTCCTGACTTTC.

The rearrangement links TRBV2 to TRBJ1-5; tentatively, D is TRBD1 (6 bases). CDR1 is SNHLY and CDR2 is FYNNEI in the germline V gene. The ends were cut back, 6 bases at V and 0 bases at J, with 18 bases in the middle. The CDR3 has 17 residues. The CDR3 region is CASRASGDRISNQPQHF. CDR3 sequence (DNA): TGTGCCAGCAGGGCTAGCGGCGACAGGATTAGCAATCAGCCCCAGCATTTT.

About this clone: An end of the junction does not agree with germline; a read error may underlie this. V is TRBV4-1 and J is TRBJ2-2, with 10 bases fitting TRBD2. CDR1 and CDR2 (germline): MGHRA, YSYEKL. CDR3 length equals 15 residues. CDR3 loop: CASRQREGPTGELFF. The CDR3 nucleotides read TGCGCCAGCCGCCAGCGGGAGGGGCCCACCGGGGAGCTGTTTTTT.

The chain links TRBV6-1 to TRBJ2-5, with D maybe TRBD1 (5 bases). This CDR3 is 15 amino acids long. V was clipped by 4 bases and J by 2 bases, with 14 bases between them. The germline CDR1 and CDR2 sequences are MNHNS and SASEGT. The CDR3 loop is CASSAYRQSQETQYF. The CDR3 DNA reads TGTGCCAGCAGTGCTTACAGACAGTCTCAAGAGACCCAGTACTTC.

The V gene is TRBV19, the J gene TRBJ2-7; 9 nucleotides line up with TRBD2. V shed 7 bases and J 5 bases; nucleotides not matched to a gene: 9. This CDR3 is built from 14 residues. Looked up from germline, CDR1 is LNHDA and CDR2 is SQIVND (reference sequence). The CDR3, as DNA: TGTGCCAGTAATCCGCGCGGGAGGGACCACGAGCAGTACTTC. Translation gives CASNPRGRDHEQYF.

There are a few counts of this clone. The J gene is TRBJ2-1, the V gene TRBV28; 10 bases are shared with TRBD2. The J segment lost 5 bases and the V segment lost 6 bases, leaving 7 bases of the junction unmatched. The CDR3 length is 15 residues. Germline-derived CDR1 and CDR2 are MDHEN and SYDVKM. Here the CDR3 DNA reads TGTGCCAGCAGGGTAGCGGGGGGCGCCCACAATGAGCAGTTCTTC. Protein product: CASRVAGGAHNEQFF.

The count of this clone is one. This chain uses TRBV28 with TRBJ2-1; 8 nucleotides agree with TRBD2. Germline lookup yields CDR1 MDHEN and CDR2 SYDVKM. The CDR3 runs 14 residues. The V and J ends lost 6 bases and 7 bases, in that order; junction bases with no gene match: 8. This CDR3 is CASRNLAGLNEQFF. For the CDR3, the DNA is TGTGCCAGCAGAAACTTAGCGGGACTTAATGAGCAGTTCTTC.

The CDR3 DNA sequence: TGTGCCAGCAGTCCATACCGACAGGGGGCAAATCAGCCCCAGCATTTT. Translation: CASSPYRQGANQPQHF. The rearrangement links TRBV27 to TRBJ1-5; 10 nucleotides line up with TRBD1. V trimming: 5 bases; J trimming: 4 bases; junction bases outside the gene matches: 8. CDR3 length equals 16 residues. Germline V lookup: CDR1 MNHEY, CDR2 SMNVEV (reference sequence).

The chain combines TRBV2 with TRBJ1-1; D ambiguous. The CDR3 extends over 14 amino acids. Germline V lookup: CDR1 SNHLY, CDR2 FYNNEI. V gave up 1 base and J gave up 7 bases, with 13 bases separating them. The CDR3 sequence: CASSEGGPRGEAFF. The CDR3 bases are TGTGCCAGCAGTGAAGGGGGTCCTCGGGGTGAAGCTTTCTTT.

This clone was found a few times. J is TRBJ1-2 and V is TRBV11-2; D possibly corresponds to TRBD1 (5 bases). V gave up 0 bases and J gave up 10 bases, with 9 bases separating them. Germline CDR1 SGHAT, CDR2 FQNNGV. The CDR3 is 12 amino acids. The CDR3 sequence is CASSLDAGHYTF. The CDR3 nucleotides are TGTGCCAGCAGCTTAGATGCGGGGCACTACACCTTC.

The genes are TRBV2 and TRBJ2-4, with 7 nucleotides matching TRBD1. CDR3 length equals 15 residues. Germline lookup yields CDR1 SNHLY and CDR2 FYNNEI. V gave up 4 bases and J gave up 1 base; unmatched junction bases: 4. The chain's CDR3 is CASSGQGSAKNIQYF. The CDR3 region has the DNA TGTGCCAGCAGTGGACAGGGTTCGGCCAAAAACATTCAGTACTTC.

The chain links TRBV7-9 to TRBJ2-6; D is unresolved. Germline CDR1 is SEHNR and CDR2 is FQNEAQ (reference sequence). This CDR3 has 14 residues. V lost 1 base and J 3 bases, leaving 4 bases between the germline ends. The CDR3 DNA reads TGTGCCAGCAGCTTAGTAGATGGGGCCAACGTCCTGACTTTC. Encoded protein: CASSLVDGANVLTF.

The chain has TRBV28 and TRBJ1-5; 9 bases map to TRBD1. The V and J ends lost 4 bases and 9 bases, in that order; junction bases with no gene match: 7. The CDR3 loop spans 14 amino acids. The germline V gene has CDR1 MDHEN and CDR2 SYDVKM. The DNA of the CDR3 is TGTGCCAGCAGTTATACAGGGGGCTCCGCGCCCCAGCATTTT. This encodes CASSYTGGSAPQHF. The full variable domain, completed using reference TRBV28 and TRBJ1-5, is DVKVTQSSRYLVKRTGEKVFLECVQDMDHENMFWYRQDPGLGLRLIYFSYDVKMKEKGDIPEGYSVSREKKERFSLILESASTNQTSMYLCASSYTGGSAPQHFGDGTRLSIL.

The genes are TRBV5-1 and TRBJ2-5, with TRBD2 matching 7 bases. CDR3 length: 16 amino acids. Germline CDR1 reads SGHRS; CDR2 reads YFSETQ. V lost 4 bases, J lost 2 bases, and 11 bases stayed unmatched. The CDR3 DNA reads TGCGCCAGCAGCCCTGGGGTAGGAGCGGGGCAAGAGACCCAGTACTTC. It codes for CASSPGVGAGQETQYF.